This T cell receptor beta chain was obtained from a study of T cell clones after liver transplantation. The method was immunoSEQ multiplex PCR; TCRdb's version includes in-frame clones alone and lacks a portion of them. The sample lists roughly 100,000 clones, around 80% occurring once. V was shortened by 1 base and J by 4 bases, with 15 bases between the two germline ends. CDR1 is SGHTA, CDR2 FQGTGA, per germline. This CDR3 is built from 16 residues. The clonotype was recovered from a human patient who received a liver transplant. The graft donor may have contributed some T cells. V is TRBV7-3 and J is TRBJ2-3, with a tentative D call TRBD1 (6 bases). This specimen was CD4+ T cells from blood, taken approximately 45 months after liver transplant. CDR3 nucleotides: TGTGCCAGCAGCTTAAATCCAGGGGTCTCCGCAGATACGCAGTATTTT. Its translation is CASSLNPGVSADTQYF.